This paragraph covers one T cell receptor (beta chain) sequence. The data are from a study of blood T cell repertoires in COVID-19. Study-level information: From the United States, Italy and Spain came samples of acute and convalescent COVID-19.

Clones were read by immunoSEQ multiplex PCR, and TCRdb kept only the in-frame ones, dropping some. Among over 150,000 clones listed, over 60% were seen once. V shed 0 bases and J shed 4 bases, with 4 bases lying between them. The V gene's germline CDR1 is SEHNR and CDR2 FQNEAQ (reference sequence). CDR3 length: 13 amino acids. This chain joins TRBV7-9 and TRBJ2-1; D uncertain. Specimen: peripheral blood. This TCR came from a woman in her 70s with acute or convalescent COVID-19. The DNA for the CDR3 is TGTGCCAGCAGCTTAGCCAGGTACAATGAGCAGTTCTTC. Its protein product is CASSLARYNEQFF. Drawing the rest from reference TRBV7-9 and TRBJ2-1, the complete variable domain is DTGVSQNPRHKITKRGQNVTFRCDPISEHNRLYWYRQTLGQGPEFLTYFQNEAQLEKSRLLSDRFSAERPKGSFSTLEIQRTEQGDSAMYLCASSLARYNEQFFGPGTRLTVL.